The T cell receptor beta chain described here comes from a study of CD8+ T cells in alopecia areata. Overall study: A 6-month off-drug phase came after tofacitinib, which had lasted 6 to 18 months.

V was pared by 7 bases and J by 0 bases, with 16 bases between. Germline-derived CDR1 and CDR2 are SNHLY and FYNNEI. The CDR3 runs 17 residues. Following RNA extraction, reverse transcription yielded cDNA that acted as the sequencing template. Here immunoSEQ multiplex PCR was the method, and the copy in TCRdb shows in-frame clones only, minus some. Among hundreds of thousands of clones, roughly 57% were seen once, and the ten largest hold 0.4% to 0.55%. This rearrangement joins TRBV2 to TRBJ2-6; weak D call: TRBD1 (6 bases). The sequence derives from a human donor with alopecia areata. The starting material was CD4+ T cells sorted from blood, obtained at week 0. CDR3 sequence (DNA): TGTGCCAGCACCCGGCAGGGGACCTACTCTGGGGCCAACGTCCTGACTTTC. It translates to CASTRQGTYSGANVLTF.